These T cell receptor beta chains were read from a single sample in a study of regulatory T cells. The table came from immunoSEQ multiplex PCR; TCRdb's copy has only in-frame clones and leaves some out. The table has more than 950 clones, 80% to 90% seen once. The material sequenced was CD4+ Tregs sorted from blood. These receptors were taken from a person aged 30-39 years with CD3G deficiency. CDR3s leave out the opening cysteine and the closing phenylalanine or tryptophan. The order of the fields is V gene, J gene, CDR3 length, CDR3 protein.

v_call: TRBV30
j_call: TRBJ2-7
cdr3_length: 10
cdr3_aa: AWSEASYEQY

v_call: TRBV9
j_call: TRBJ2-3
cdr3_length: 16
cdr3_aa: ASSGREGLAGEDDTQY

v_call: TRBV5-1
j_call: TRBJ2-2
cdr3_length: 10
cdr3_aa: ATRLATGELF

v_call: TRBV28
j_call: TRBJ1-2
cdr3_length: 15
cdr3_aa: ASSFAGQGNLQRGYT

v_call: TRBV30
j_call: TRBJ1-1
cdr3_length: 11
cdr3_aa: ALLPGSPAEAF

v_call: TRBV28
j_call: TRBJ1-2
cdr3_length: 10
cdr3_aa: ASSLQGEGYT

v_call: TRBV27
j_call: TRBJ2-5
cdr3_length: 12
cdr3_aa: ASSLRGQGGTQY

v_call: TRBV6-6
j_call: TRBJ1-2
cdr3_length: 10
cdr3_aa: ASSYGLDGYT

v_call: TRBV11-2
j_call: TRBJ2-2
cdr3_length: 12
cdr3_aa: ASSFTGYTGELF

v_call: TRBV28
j_call: TRBJ1-2
cdr3_length: 14
cdr3_aa: ASSHKWDSRRYGYT

v_call: TRBV6-1
j_call: TRBJ1-1
cdr3_length: 13
cdr3_aa: ASSEQGRSNTEAF

v_call: TRBV28
j_call: TRBJ2-7
cdr3_length: 13
cdr3_aa: ASSSPPQRVYEQY

v_call: TRBV5-1
j_call: TRBJ2-5
cdr3_length: 11
cdr3_aa: ASSSQGKETQY

v_call: TRBV28
j_call: TRBJ1-2
cdr3_length: 10
cdr3_aa: ASRGTVYGYT

v_call: TRBV18
j_call: TRBJ2-5
cdr3_length: 11
cdr3_aa: ASSQGLQETQY

v_call: TRBV5-1
j_call: TRBJ2-1
cdr3_length: 12
cdr3_aa: ASSHGDAHNEQF

v_call: TRBV6-4
j_call: TRBJ1-2
cdr3_length: 13
cdr3_aa: ASSVVARKTYGYT

v_call: TRBV7-2
j_call: TRBJ2-3
cdr3_length: 15
cdr3_aa: ASSLLGLAGVTDTQY

v_call: TRBV5-1
j_call: TRBJ2-3
cdr3_length: 12
cdr3_aa: ASSTRERTDTQY

v_call: TRBV6-1
j_call: TRBJ2-7
cdr3_length: 13
cdr3_aa: ATRFFGTGSYEQY

v_call: TRBV11-2
j_call: TRBJ1-1
cdr3_length: 15
cdr3_aa: ASSFGGFRDVNTEAF

v_call: TRBV5-1
j_call: TRBJ2-7
cdr3_length: 12
cdr3_aa: ASSLESGHYEQY

v_call: TRBV11-3
j_call: TRBJ2-6
cdr3_length: 16
cdr3_aa: ASSRHTSRQSRANVLT

v_call: TRBV9
j_call: TRBJ1-4
cdr3_length: 13
cdr3_aa: ASSVKAGANEKLF

v_call: TRBV5-1
j_call: TRBJ2-7
cdr3_length: 11
cdr3_aa: ASSSTGYLEQY

v_call: TRBV7-2
j_call: TRBJ2-7
cdr3_length: 13
cdr3_aa: ASSQAADRAYEQY

v_call: TRBV5-1
j_call: TRBJ1-2
cdr3_length: 11
cdr3_aa: ASSPRQGGGYT

v_call: TRBV28
j_call: TRBJ1-2
cdr3_length: 11
cdr3_aa: ASSRRLGEGYT

v_call: TRBV28
j_call: TRBJ1-2
cdr3_length: 14
cdr3_aa: ASSQDTPGQGTGYT

v_call: TRBV7-9
j_call: TRBJ2-3
cdr3_length: 13
cdr3_aa: ASSLGAAYTDTQY

v_call: TRBV5-1
j_call: TRBJ2-6
cdr3_length: 15
cdr3_aa: ASRFGTGQTGANVLT

v_call: TRBV19
j_call: TRBJ2-1
cdr3_length: 12
cdr3_aa: ASSIAQGAGEQF

v_call: TRBV6-5
j_call: TRBJ1-6
cdr3_length: 11
cdr3_aa: ASSQTSNSPLH

v_call: TRBV10-3
j_call: TRBJ1-5
cdr3_length: 11
cdr3_aa: ATAAGWNQPQH

v_call: TRBV10-3
j_call: TRBJ1-1
cdr3_length: 10
cdr3_aa: AISQSNTEAF

v_call: TRBV28
j_call: TRBJ2-5
cdr3_length: 12
cdr3_aa: ASGLGGARSTQY

v_call: TRBV6-1
j_call: TRBJ1-1
cdr3_length: 12
cdr3_aa: ASSPTRKNTEAF

v_call: TRBV5-1
j_call: TRBJ1-6
cdr3_length: 11
cdr3_aa: ASSLVWGSPLH

v_call: TRBV10-3
j_call: TRBJ2-5
cdr3_length: 11
cdr3_aa: AISGQGEETQY

v_call: TRBV28
j_call: TRBJ2-7
cdr3_length: 11
cdr3_aa: ASSLHSSNEQY

v_call: TRBV28
j_call: TRBJ1-3
cdr3_length: 13
cdr3_aa: ASSLGPGVKNTIY

v_call: TRBV28
j_call: TRBJ1-5
cdr3_length: 13
cdr3_aa: ASSPGGYSNQPQH

v_call: TRBV19
j_call: TRBJ2-3
cdr3_length: 12
cdr3_aa: ASSPRGGADTQY

v_call: TRBV19
j_call: TRBJ2-3
cdr3_length: 13
cdr3_aa: ASSASGLARDTQY

v_call: TRBV6-1
j_call: TRBJ2-7
cdr3_length: 13
cdr3_aa: ASSNRFQGVYEQY

v_call: TRBV7-9
j_call: TRBJ1-2
cdr3_length: 11
cdr3_aa: ASSWTGGHGYT

v_call: TRBV18
j_call: TRBJ2-5
cdr3_length: 12
cdr3_aa: ASSRSRGPETQY

v_call: TRBV19
j_call: TRBJ2-1
cdr3_length: 11
cdr3_aa: ASSKRLNNEQF

v_call: TRBV10-3
j_call: TRBJ1-5
cdr3_length: 11
cdr3_aa: AISESGGLRQH

v_call: TRBV10-1
j_call: TRBJ2-6
cdr3_length: 16
cdr3_aa: ASSHSMIAQSRANVLT

v_call: TRBV7-6
j_call: TRBJ2-5
cdr3_length: 13
cdr3_aa: ASSSGTSGSETQY

v_call: TRBV28
j_call: TRBJ1-1
cdr3_length: 13
cdr3_aa: ASRPMTASNTEAF